This T cell receptor beta chain was sequenced in a study of shared clonotypes between healthy human individuals. Study results and caveats: Unshared clonotypes carried lower generation probabilities than those common to all four donors.

With V trimmed by 6 bases and J by 3 bases, 6 bases remained unmatched. The CDR3 extends over 15 amino acids. Germline V gives CDR1 MNHEY, CDR2 SMNVEV (reference sequence). As to this clone: Its cognate antigen is unknown.

Here immunoSEQ multiplex PCR was the method, and the copy in TCRdb shows in-frame clones only, minus some. The sample records around 100,000 clones, about 72% being singletons. Sequenced material: memory CD8+ T cells sorted from blood. As to subset: CD45RO+ cells pooled with CCR7-negative TemRA cells. This TCR was sampled from a woman in her thirties in good health. This sequence joins TRBV27 and TRBJ2-2, with TRBD2 identical over 8 bases. This CDR3 reads CASRSIAGHTGELFF. CDR3 DNA: TGTGCCAGCAGGTCAATAGCGGGGCACACCGGGGAGCTGTTTTTT.